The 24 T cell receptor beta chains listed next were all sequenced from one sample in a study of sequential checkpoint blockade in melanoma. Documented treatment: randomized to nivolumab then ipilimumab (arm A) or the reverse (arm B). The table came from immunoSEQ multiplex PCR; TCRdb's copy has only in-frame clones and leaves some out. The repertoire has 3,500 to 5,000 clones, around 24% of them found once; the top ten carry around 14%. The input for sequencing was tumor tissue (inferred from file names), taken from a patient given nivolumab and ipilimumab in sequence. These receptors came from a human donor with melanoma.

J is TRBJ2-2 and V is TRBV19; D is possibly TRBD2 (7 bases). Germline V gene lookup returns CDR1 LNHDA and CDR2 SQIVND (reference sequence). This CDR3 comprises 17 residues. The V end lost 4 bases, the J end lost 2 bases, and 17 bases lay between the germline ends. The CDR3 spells CASSRGRTGGNTGELFF. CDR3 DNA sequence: TGTGCCAGTAGTAGAGGAAGGACGGGGGGCAACACCGGGGAGCTGTTTTTT.

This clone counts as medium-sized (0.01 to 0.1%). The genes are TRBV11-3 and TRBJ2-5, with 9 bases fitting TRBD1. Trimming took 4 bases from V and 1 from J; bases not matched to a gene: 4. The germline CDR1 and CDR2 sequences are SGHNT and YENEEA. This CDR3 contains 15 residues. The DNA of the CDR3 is TGTGCCAGCAGCTACCTGACAGGGGGCCAAGAGACCCAGTACTTC. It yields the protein CASSYLTGGQETQYF.

The covered CDR3 bases are TGTGCCAGCAGTGAAGCGAGGAGCGGGGGTGGAGGCTACACC. Protein: CASSEARSGGGGYT. In full, the CDR3 is CASSEARSGGGGYTF. The V call is TRBV6-1, the J call TRBJ1-2; maybe TRBD1 (5 bases). The read is 1 residue too short to cover the CDR3 end, so that end is filled in from the germline J gene. The CDR3 length is 15 residues. V lost 0 bases, J lost 8 bases, and 16 bases lay in between. Germline V lookup: CDR1 MNHNS, CDR2 SASEGT.

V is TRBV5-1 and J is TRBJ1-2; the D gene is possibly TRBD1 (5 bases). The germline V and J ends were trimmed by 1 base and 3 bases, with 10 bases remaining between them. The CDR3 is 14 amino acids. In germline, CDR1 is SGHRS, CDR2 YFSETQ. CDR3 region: CASSLKGVHYGYTF. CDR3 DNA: TGCGCCAGCAGCTTGAAAGGGGTGCACTATGGCTACACCTTC.

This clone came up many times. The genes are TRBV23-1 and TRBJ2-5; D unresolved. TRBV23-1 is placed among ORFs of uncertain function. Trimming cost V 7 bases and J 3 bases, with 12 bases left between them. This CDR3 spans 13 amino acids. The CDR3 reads CASNWAQEETQYF. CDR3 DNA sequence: TGCGCCAGCAACTGGGCCCAAGAAGAGACCCAGTACTTC.

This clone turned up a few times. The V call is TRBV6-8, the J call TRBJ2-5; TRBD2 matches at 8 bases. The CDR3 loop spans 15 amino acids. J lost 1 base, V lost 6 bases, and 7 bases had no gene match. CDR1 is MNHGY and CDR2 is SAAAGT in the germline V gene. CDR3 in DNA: TGTGCCAGCAGCAAAAACCGGGGGGGCCAAGAGACCCAGTACTTC. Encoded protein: CASSKNRGGQETQYF.

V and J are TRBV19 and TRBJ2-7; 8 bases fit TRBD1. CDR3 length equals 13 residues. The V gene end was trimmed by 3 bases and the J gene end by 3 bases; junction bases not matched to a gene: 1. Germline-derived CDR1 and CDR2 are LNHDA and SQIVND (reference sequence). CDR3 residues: CASSITGGYEQYF. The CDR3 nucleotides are TGTGCCAGTAGTATCACAGGGGGCTACGAGCAGTACTTC.

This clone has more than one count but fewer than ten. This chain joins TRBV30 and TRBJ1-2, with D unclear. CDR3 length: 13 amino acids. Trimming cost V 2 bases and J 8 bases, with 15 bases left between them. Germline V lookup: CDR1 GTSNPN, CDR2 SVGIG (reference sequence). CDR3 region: CAWSIGSGQGYTF. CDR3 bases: TGTGCCTGGAGTATCGGCAGCGGCCAAGGCTACACCTTC.

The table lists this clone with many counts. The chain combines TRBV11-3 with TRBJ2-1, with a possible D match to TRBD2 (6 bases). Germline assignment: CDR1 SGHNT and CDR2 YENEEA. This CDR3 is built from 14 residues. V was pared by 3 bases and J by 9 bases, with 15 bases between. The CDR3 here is CASSFSGPEGEQFF. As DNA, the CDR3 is TGTGCCAGCAGCTTTAGCGGACCCGAGGGTGAGCAGTTCTTC.

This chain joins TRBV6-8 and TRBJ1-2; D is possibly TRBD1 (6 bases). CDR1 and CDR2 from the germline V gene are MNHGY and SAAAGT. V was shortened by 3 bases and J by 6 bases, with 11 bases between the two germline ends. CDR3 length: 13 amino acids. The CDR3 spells CASSYSTGNGYTF. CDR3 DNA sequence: TGTGCCAGCAGTTATTCGACAGGCAATGGCTACACCTTC.

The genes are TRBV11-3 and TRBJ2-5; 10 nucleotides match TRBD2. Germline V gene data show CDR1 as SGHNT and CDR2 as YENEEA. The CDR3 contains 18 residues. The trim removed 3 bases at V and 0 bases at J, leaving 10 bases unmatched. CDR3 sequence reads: CASSLFASGGPYQETQYF. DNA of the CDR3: TGTGCCAGCAGCTTGTTTGCTAGCGGGGGCCCGTACCAAGAGACCCAGTACTTC.

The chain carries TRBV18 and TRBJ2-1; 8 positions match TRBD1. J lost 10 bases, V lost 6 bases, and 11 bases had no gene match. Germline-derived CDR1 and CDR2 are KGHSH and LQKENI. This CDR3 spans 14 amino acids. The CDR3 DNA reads TGTGCCAGCTCCTCGCAGGACAGGGTACGGGAGCAGTTCTTC. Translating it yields CASSSQDRVREQFF.

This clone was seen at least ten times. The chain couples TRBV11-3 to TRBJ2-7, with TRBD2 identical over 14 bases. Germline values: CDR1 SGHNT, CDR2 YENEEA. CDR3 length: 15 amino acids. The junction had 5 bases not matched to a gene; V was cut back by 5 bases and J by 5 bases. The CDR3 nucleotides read TGTGCCAGCAGCGCCGGGACTAGCGGGAGCCACGAGCAGTACTTC. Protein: CASSAGTSGSHEQYF.

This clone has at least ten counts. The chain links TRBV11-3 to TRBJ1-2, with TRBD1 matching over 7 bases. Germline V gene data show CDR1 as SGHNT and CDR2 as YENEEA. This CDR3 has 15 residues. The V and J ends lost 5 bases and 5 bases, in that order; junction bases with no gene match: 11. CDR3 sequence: CASSSYGGGAYGYTF. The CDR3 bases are TGTGCCAGCAGCAGCTATGGAGGGGGCGCTTATGGCTACACCTTC.

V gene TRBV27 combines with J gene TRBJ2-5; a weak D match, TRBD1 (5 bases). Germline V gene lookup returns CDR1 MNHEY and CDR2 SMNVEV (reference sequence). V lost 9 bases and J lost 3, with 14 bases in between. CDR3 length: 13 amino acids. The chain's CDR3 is CASRPGSKETQYF. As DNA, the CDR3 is TGTGCCAGTCGGCCAGGGTCTAAAGAGACCCAGTACTTC.

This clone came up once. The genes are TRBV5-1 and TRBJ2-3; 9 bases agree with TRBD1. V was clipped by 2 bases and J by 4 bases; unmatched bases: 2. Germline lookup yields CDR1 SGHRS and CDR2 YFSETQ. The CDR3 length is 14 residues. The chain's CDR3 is CASSLQGASDTQYF. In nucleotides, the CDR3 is TGCGCCAGCAGCTTACAGGGGGCCTCAGATACGCAGTATTTT.

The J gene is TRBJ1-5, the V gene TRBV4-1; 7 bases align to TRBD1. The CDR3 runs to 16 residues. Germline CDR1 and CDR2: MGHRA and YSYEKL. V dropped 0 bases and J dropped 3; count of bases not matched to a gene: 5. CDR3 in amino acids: CASSQEAGGYNQPQHF. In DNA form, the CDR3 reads TGCGCCAGCAGCCAAGAGGCAGGGGGTTACAATCAGCCCCAGCATTTT.

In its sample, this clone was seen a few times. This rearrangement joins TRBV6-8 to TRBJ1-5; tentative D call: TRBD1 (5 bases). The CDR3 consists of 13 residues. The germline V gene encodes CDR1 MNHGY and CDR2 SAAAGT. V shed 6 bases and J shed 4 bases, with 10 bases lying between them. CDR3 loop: CASSPTVNQPQHF. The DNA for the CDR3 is TGTGCCAGCAGCCCGACAGTTAATCAGCCCCAGCATTTT.

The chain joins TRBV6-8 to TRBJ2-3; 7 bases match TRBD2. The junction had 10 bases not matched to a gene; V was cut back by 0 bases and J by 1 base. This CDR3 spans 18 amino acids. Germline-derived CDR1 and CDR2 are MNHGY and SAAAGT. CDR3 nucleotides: TGTGCCAGCAGTTACTCGAGCAGAAACGGACTAGGCACAGATACGCAGTATTTT. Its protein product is CASSYSSRNGLGTDTQYF.

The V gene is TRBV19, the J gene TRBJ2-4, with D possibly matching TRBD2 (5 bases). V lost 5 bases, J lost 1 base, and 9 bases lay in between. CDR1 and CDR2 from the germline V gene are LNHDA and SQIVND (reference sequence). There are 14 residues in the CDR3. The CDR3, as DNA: TGTGCCAGTAGTCGAGGGATGGCCAAAAACATTCAGTACTTC. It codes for CASSRGMAKNIQYF.

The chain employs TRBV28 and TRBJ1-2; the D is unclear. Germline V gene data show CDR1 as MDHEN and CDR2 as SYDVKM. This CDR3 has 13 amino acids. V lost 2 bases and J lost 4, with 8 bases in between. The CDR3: CASSLGVTYGYTF. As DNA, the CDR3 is TGTGCCAGCAGTTTAGGGGTCACCTATGGCTACACCTTC.

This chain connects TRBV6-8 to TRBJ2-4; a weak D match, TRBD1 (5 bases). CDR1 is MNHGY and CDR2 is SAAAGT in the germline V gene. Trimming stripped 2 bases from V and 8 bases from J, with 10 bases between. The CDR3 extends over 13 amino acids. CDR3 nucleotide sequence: TGTGCCAGCAGTTACCCAGGGTTTGACATTCAGTACTTC. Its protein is CASSYPGFDIQYF.

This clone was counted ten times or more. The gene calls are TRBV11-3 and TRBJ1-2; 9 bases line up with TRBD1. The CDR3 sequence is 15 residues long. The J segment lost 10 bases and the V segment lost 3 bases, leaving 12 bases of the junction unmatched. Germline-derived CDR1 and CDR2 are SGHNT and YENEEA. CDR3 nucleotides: TGTGCCAGCAGCTTGGCGACCCCGGGACAGGGTGACTACACCTTC. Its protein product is CASSLATPGQGDYTF. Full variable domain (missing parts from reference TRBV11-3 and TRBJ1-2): EAGVVQSPRYKIIEKKQPVAFWCNPISGHNTLYWYLQNLGQGPELLIRYENEEAVDDSQLPKDRFSAERLKGVDSTLKIQPAELGDSAVYLCASSLATPGQGDYTFGSGTRLTVV.

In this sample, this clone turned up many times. CDR3 amino acids: CASSHYRDDTEAFF. In DNA, the CDR3 is TGCGCCAGCAGCCATTACAGGGACGACACTGAAGCTTTCTTT. V is TRBV4-1 and J is TRBJ1-1; tentatively, D is TRBD1 (6 bases). V shed 3 bases and J shed 3 bases, with 11 bases lying between them. Germline V gene sequence: CDR1 MGHRA, CDR2 YSYEKL. The CDR3 sequence is 14 residues long.